This T cell receptor (beta chain) emerged from a study of quantifying T cell responses using KT2 cells. Study background: RNA was reverse transcribed with TCR alpha and beta constant-region primers. The second PCR was a qPCR stopped at a predetermined fluorescence threshold.

This clonotype was detected a few times. An oligo carrying a UMI was ligated to the cDNA 3' end. An equimolar mix of RC1.1 and RC1.2 primed the beta chain across TRBC1 and TRBC2. TCRdb processed the UMI-ligation and nested PCR reads anew with MiXCR; each CDR3 protein has one entry. The table lists 60,000 or so distinct CDR3 sequences, about 12% of them singletons. The CDR3 consists of 16 residues. V lost 0 bases, J lost 0 bases, and 0 bases stayed unmatched. Germline V gives CDR1 SGHTA, CDR2 FQGNSA. The rearrangement uses TRBV7-2 and TRBJ2-5, with 11 bases identical to TRBD2. Sequencing input: PBMCs spiked with cells of the T cell clone KT2. The sequence was obtained from a human donor. CDR3 region: CASSLATSGDQETQYF. The CDR3 DNA sequence: TGTGCCAGCAGCTTAGCGACTAGCGGGGACCAAGAGACCCAGTACTTC.